This TCR beta chain was recovered during a study of T cells after yellow fever vaccination. Study-wide findings and caveats: The CD4 compartment and the CD8 compartment contained a small share of clonotypes in common.

About this clonotype itself: No antigen is known for it.

TCRdb processed the 5' RACE reads anew with MiXCR; each CDR3 protein has one entry. The sample lists a few hundred thousand distinct CDR3 sequences; 7.5% to 9.5% were seen once. The specimen comprised CD4+ T cells sorted from PBMCs, sampled 5 days after the yellow fever booster vaccination. The sequence derives from a man aged 18 to 35 who received the YFV17D yellow fever vaccine.

DNA of the CDR3: TGTGCCAGCAGCTCCAGGGTCATCGGGACAGATACGCAGTATTTT. This translates into CASSSRVIGTDTQYF. V usage is TRBV7-2 and J usage is TRBJ2-3, with D perhaps matching TRBD1 (5 bases). Trimming shortened V by 4 bases and J by 3 bases, and 14 bases separated the two germline ends. CDR1 is SGHTA and CDR2 is FQGNSA in the germline V gene. The CDR3 covers 15 residues.